This TCR beta chain was sequenced in a study of blood T cell repertoires in COVID-19. In the study overall: Collection of acute and convalescent COVID-19 samples took place in the United States, Italy and Spain. In each case, the material was cDNA or gDNA derived from T cells, B-cell-depleted T cells, or PBMCs.

As originally analysed: How many nucleated cells were present was estimated from reference gene primer amplification. TCRdb keeps only in-frame clones here, not all; method: immunoSEQ multiplex PCR. V and J calls and clone size come straight from that table; D and trimming were deduced from the DNA. This sample has fewer than 250,000 clones, with about 91% found just once. V dropped 3 bases and J dropped 0 bases, with 8 bases sitting between them. The germline CDR1 and CDR2 sequences are SNHLY and FYNNEI. This CDR3 is 14 amino acids long. Specimen: peripheral blood. The genes are TRBV2 and TRBJ1-2; no firm D call. The sequence was obtained from a middle-aged woman with acute or convalescent COVID-19. The CDR3: CASSEYGANYGYTF. CDR3 nucleotide sequence: TGTGCCAGCAGTGAGTACGGGGCTAACTATGGCTACACCTTC.